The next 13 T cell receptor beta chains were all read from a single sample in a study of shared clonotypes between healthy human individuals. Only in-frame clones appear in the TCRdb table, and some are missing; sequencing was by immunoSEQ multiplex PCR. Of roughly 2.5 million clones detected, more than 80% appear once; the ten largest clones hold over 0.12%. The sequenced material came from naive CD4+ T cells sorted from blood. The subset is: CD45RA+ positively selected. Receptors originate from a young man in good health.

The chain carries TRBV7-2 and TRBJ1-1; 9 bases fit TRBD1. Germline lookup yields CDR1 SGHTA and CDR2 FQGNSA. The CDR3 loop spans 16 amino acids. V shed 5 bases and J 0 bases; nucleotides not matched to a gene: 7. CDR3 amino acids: CASSHGQGTLNTEAFF. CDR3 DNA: TGTGCCAGCAGCCATGGACAGGGGACCCTGAACACTGAAGCTTTCTTT. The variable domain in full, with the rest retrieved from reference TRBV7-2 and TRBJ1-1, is GAGVSQSPSNKVTEKGKDVELRCDPISGHTALYWYRQSLGQGLEFLIYFQGNSAPDKSGLPSDRFSAERTGGSVSTLTIQRTQQEDSAVYLCASSHGQGTLNTEAFFGQGTRLTVV.

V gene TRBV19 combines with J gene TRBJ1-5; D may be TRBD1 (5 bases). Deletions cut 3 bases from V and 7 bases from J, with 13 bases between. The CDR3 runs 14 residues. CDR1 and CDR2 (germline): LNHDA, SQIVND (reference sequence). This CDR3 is CASSMLTAVQPQHF. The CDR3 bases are TGTGCCAGTAGTATGCTGACAGCCGTCCAGCCCCAGCATTTT.

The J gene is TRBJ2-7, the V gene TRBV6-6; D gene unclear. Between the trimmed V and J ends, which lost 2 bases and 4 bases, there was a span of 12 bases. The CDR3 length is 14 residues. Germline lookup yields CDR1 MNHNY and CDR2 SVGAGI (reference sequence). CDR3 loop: CASSYVSTSYEQYF. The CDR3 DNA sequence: TGTGCCAGCAGTTACGTCTCGACATCTTACGAGCAGTACTTC.

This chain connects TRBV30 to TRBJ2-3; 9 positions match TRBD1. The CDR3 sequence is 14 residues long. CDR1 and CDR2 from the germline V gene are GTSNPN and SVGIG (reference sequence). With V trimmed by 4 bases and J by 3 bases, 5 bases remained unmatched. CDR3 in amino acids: CAWIRDRVTDTQYF. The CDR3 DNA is TGTGCCTGGATAAGGGACAGGGTGACAGATACGCAGTATTTT.

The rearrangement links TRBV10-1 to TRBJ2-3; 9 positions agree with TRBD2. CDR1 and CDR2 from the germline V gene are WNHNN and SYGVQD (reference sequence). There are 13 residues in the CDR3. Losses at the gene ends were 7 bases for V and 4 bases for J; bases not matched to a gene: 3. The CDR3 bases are TGCGCCAGCACTCTAGCGGGATCAGATACGCAGTATTTT. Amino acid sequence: CASTLAGSDTQYF.

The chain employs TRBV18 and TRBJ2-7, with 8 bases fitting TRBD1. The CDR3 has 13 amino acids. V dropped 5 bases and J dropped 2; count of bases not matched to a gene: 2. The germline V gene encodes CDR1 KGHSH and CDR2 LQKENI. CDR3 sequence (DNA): TGTGCCAGCTCAGGACAGGGAACCTACGAGCAGTACTTC. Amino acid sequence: CASSGQGTYEQYF.

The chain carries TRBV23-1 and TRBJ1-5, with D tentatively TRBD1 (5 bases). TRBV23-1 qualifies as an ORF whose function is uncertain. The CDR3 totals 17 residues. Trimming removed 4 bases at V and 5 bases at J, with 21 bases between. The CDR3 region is CASSPIQVRGSDQPQHF. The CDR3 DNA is TGCGCCAGCAGTCCTATACAGGTGAGGGGCAGCGATCAGCCCCAGCATTTT.

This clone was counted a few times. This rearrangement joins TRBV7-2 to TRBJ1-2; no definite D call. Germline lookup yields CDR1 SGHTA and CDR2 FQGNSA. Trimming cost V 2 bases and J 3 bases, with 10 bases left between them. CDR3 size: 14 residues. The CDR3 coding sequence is TGTGCCAGCAGCTTAAGGGTTTCAGACTATGGCTACACCTTC. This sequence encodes CASSLRVSDYGYTF.

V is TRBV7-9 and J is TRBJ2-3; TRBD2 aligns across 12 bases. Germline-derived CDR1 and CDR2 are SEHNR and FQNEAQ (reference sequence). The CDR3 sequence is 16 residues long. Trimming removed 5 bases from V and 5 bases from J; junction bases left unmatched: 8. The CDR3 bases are TGTGCCAGCAGCACCTTGCTAGCGGGGGGGCGAGATACGCAGTATTTT. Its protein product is CASSTLLAGGRDTQYF.

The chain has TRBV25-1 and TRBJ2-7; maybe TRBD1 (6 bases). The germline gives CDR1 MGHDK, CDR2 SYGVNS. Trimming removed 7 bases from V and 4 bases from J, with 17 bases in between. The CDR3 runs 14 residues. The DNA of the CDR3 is TGTGCCAGCACGTCGCAGGGGCTTAGGTACGAGCAGTACTTC. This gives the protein CASTSQGLRYEQYF.

The CDR3: CATLERGSGGYTF. DNA for the CDR3: TGTGCCACTCTTGAGAGGGGAAGCGGGGGCTACACCTTC. The rearrangement joins TRBV2 to TRBJ1-2; D is perhaps TRBD1 (5 bases). Trimming removed 10 bases at V and 8 bases at J, with 20 bases between. The CDR3 length is 13 residues. In germline, CDR1 is SNHLY, CDR2 FYNNEI. Variable domain in full (rest from reference TRBV2 and TRBJ1-2): EPEVTQTPSHQVTQMGQEVILRCVPISNHLYFYWYRQILGQKVEFLVSFYNNEISEKSEIFDDQFSVERPDGSNFTLKIRSTKLEDSAMYFCATLERGSGGYTFGSGTRLTVV.

The CDR3 sequence is CASSLGLAGATGELFF. In DNA, the CDR3 is TGTGCCAGCAGCTTAGGACTAGCGGGAGCCACCGGGGAGCTGTTTTTT. The chain couples TRBV7-6 to TRBJ2-2, with 12 positions matching TRBD2. V shed 1 base, J shed 4 bases, and the junction held 1 base outside the gene matches. In germline, CDR1 is SGHVS, CDR2 FNYEAQ. This CDR3 is 16 amino acids long. Variable domain in full (rest from reference TRBV7-6 and TRBJ2-2): GAGVSQSPRYKVTKRGQDVALRCDPISGHVSLYWYRQALGQGPEFLTYFNYEAQQDKSGLPNDRFSAERPEGSISTLTIQRTEQRDSAMYRCASSLGLAGATGELFFGEGSRLTVL.

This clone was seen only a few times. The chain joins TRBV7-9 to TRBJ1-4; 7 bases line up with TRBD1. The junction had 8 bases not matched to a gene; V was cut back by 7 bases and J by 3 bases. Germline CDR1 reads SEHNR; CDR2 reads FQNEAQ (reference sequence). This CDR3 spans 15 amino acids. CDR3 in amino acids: CASTPWTGPNEKLFF. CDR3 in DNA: TGTGCCAGCACCCCATGGACAGGCCCTAATGAAAAACTGTTTTTT.